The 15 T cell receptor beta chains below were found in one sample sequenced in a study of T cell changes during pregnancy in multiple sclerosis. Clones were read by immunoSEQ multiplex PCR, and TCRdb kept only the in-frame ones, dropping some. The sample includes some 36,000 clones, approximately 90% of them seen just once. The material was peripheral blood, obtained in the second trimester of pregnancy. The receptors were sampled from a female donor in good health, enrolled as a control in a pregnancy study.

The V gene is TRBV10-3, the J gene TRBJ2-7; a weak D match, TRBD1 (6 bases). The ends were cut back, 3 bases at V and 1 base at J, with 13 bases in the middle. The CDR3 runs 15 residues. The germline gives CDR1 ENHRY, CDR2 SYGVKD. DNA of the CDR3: TGTGCCATCAGTGAAACAGGGTCTTCGTCCTACGAGCAGTACTTC. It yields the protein CAISETGSSSYEQYF.

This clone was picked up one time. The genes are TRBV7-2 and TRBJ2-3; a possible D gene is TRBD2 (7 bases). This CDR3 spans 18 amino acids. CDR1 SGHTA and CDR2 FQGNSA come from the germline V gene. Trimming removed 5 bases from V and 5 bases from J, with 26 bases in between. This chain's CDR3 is CASSQVGGGGQRLDTQYF. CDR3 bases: TGTGCCAGCAGCCAGGTCGGAGGGGGGGGCCAGAGGCTAGATACGCAGTATTTT. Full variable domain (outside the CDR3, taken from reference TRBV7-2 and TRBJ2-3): GAGVSQSPSNKVTEKGKDVELRCDPISGHTALYWYRQSLGQGLEFLIYFQGNSAPDKSGLPSDRFSAERTGGSVSTLTIQRTQQEDSAVYLCASSQVGGGGQRLDTQYFGPGTRLTVL.

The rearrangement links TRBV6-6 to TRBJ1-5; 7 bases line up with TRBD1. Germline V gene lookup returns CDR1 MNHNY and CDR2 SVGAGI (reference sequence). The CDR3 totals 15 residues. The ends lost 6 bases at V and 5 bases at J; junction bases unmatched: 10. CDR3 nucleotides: TGTGCCAGCAGCTACCCGGAGGGGGCCGATCAGCCCCAGCATTTT. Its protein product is CASSYPEGADQPQHF.

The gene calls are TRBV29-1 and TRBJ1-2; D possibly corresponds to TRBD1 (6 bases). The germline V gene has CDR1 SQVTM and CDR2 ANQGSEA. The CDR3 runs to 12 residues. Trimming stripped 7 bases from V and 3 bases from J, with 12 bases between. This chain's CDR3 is CSGDMIDYGYTF. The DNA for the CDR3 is TGCAGCGGGGACATGATAGACTATGGCTACACCTTC. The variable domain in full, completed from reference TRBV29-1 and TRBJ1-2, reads SAVISQKPSRDICQRGTSLTIQCQVDSQVTMMFWYRQQPGQSLTLIATANQGSEATYESGFVIDKFPISRPNLTFSTLTVSNMSPEDSSIYLCSGDMIDYGYTFGSGTRLTVV.

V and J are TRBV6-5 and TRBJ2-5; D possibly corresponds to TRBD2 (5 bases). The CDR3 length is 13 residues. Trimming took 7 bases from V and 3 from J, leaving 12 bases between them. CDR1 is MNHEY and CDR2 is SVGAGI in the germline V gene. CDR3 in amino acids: CASTPADEETQYF. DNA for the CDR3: TGTGCCAGCACCCCAGCGGACGAAGAGACCCAGTACTTC.

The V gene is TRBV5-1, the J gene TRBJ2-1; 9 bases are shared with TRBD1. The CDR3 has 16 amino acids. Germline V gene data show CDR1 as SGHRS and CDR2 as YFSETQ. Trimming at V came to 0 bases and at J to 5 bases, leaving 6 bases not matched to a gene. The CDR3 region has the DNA TGCGCCAGCAGCTTGGCCCCCGGGACAGGGAACAATGAGCAGTTCTTC. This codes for CASSLAPGTGNNEQFF.

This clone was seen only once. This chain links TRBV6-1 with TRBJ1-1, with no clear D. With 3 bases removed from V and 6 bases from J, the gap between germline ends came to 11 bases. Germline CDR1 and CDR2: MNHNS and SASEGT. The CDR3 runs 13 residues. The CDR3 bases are TGTGCCAGCAGTGAGAGCGGACGTCCTGAAGCTTTCTTT. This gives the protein CASSESGRPEAFF.

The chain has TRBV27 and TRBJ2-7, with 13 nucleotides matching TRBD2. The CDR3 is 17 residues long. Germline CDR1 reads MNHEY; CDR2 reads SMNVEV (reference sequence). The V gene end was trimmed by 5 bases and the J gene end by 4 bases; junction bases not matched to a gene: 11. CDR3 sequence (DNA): TGTGCCAGCAGTCCAAGGGGACTAGCGGGAATCGGGTACGAGCAGTACTTC. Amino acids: CASSPRGLAGIGYEQYF.

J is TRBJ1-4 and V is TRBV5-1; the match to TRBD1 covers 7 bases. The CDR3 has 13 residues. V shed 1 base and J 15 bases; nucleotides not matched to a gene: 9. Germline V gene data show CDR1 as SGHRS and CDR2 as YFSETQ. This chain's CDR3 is CASSLSVSGQMFF. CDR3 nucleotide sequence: TGCGCCAGCAGCTTGTCTGTCTCGGGACAGATGTTTTTT.

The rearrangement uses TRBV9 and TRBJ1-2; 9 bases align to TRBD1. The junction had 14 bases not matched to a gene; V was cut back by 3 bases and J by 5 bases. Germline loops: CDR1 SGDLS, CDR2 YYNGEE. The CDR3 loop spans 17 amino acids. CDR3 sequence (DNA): TGTGCCAGCAGCGATGGACAGGGGAAAAGTGTCTTTTATGGCTACACCTTC. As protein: CASSDGQGKSVFYGYTF.

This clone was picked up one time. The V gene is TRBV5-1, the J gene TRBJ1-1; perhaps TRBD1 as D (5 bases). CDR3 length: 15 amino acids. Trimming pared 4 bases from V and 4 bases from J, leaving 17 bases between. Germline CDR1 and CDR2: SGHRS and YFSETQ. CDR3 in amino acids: CASSGVGEGSTEAFF. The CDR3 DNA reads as TGCGCCAGCAGCGGCGTCGGGGAGGGGAGCACTGAAGCTTTCTTT.

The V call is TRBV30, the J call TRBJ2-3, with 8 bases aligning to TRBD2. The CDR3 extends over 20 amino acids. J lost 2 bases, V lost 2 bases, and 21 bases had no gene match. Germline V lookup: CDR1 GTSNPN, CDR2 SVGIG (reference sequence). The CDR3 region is CAWSLILPLAGYGTTDTQYF. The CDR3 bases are TGTGCCTGGAGTCTTATTCTCCCTCTAGCGGGTTACGGGACCACAGATACGCAGTATTTT.

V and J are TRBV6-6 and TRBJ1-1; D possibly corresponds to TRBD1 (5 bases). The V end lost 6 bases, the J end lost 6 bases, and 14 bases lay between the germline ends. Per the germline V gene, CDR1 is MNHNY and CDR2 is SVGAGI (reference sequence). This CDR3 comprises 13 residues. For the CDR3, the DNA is TGTGCCAGCAGAACCCAGGGATATGCTGAAGCTTTCTTT. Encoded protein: CASRTQGYAEAFF.

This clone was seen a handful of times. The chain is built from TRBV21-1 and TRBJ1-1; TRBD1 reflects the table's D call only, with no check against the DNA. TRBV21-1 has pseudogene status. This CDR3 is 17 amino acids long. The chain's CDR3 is CASSKIFGDRMNTEAFF. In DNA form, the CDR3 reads TGTGCCAGCAGCAAAATCTTTGGGGACAGGATGAACACTGAAGCTTTCTTT.

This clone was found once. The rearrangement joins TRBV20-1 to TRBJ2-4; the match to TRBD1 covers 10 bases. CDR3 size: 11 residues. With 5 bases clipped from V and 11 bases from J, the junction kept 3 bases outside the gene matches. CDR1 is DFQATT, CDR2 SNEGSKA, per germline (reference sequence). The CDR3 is CSARTGGLQYF. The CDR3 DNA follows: TGCAGTGCTCGGACAGGGGGTCTTCAGTACTTC.